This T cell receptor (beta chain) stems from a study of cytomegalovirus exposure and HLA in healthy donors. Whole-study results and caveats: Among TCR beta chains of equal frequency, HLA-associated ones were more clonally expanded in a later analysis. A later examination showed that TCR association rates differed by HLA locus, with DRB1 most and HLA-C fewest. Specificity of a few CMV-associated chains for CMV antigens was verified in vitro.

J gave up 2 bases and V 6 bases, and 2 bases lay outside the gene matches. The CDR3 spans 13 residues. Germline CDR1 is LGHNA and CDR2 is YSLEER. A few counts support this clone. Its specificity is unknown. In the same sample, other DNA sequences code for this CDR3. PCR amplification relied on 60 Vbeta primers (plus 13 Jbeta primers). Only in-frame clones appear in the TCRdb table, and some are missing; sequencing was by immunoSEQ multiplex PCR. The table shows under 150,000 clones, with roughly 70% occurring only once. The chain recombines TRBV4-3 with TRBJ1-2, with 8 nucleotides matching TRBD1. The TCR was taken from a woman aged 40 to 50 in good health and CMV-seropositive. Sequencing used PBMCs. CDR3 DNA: TGCGCCAGCAGGGACAGGGAGAACTATGGCTACACCTTC. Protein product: CASRDRENYGYTF.